This TCR beta chain was profiled in a study of cytomegalovirus exposure and HLA in healthy donors. Study background: The same platform as the roughly 670 first-cohort repertoires was used for the 120 validation repertoires, a later analysis reported. Findings and caveats of the study: While the bulk of TCR sequences proved rare, some public TCRs turned up in many donors. In the roughly 120 validation repertoires, about 94% of cluster scores exceeded 0, per a later analysis.

Data came from immunoSEQ multiplex PCR; TCRdb stores just in-frame clones and leaves some out. The sample holds some 150,000 clones, roughly 90% seen once. This CDR3 comprises 14 residues. V trimming: 3 bases; J trimming: 5 bases; junction bases outside the gene matches: 5. Germline V CDR1 and CDR2: MNHEY, SMNVEV (reference sequence). A remark on this clone: Its specificity is unknown.

The origin of this receptor is a man between 18 and 35 years old in good health and CMV-seropositive. Sequenced material: PBMCs. The chain couples TRBV27 to TRBJ2-7, with 9 bases identical to TRBD2. This CDR3 reads CASSFGTSRDEQYF. CDR3 sequence (DNA): TGTGCCAGCAGTTTCGGGACTAGCCGGGACGAGCAGTACTTC.